Reported below is one TCR beta chain. Authors' data handling: Reference gene primer amplification yielded estimated nucleated cell counts. Clones were read by immunoSEQ multiplex PCR, and TCRdb kept only the in-frame ones, dropping some. D and trimming come from the DNA, and the V and J calls and clone size come from that table. This sample has some 96,000 clones, with about 85% found just once. This sample stems from a study of blood T cell repertoires in COVID-19. On the study more broadly: Acute and convalescent COVID-19 samples came from the United States, Italy and Spain. From T cells, B-cell-depleted T cells, or PBMCs came the material, which was cDNA or gDNA.

The V gene end was trimmed by 0 bases and the J gene end by 3 bases; junction bases not matched to a gene: 5. In germline, CDR1 is SGHRS, CDR2 YFSETQ. This CDR3 has 16 residues. The sequence was collected from a human donor in a cohort sampled during active COVID-19. Material for sequencing was peripheral blood. The chain employs TRBV5-1 and TRBJ2-3, with 9 bases aligning to TRBD1. The CDR3 region has the DNA TGCGCCAGCAGCTTGGGAGACAGGGGGGATACAGATACGCAGTATTTT. Protein sequence: CASSLGDRGDTDTQYF.